The present entry profiles one T cell receptor (beta chain) with its context. Antigen specificity is unknown. This sample was taken from a study of cytomegalovirus exposure and HLA in healthy donors. Study in general: Of 300 to 500 genotyped donors, roughly 81% grouped in the Caucasian-associated ancestry cluster.

The PCR ran on 60 Vbeta and 13 Jbeta primers. TCRdb's table, derived via immunoSEQ multiplex PCR, lists solely in-frame clones and lacks some. Of some 240,000 clones detected, around 73% appear once; the ten largest clones hold around 4%. Study-level results: The records held CMV serostatus as the only immune exposure information. Accounts indicate the classifier identified cytomegalovirus status with strong specificity and sensitivity. Several V segments, TRBV6-2 and TRBV6-3 among them, could not be told apart and were dropped.

V shed 1 base and J shed 0 bases, with 7 bases lying between them. This CDR3 comprises 14 residues. CDR1 is SEHNR, CDR2 FQNEAQ, per germline (reference sequence). The clonotype was recovered from a male donor in good health and CMV-seronegative. This sequence joins TRBV7-9 and TRBJ2-7; tentatively, D is TRBD1 (5 bases). Material: PBMCs. Written as DNA, the CDR3 is TGTGCCAGCAGCTTAGACCAGGGCTCCTACGAGCAGTACTTC. Its protein is CASSLDQGSYEQYF.